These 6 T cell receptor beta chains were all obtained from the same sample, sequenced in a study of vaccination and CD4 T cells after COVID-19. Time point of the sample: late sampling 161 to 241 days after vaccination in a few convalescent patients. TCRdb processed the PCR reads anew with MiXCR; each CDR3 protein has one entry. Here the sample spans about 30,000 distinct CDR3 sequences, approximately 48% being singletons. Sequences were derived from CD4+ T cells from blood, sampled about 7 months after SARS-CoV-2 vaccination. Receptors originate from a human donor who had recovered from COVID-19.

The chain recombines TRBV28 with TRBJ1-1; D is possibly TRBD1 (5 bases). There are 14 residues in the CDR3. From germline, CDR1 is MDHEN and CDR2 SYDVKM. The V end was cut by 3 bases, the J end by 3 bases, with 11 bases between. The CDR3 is CASSFGGSDTEAFF. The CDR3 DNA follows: TGTGCCAGCAGTTTCGGGGGTTCGGACACTGAAGCTTTCTTT. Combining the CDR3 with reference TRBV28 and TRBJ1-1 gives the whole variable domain DVKVTQSSRYLVKRTGEKVFLECVQDMDHENMFWYRQDPGLGLRLIYFSYDVKMKEKGDIPEGYSVSREKKERFSLILESASTNQTSMYLCASSFGGSDTEAFFGQGTRLTVV.

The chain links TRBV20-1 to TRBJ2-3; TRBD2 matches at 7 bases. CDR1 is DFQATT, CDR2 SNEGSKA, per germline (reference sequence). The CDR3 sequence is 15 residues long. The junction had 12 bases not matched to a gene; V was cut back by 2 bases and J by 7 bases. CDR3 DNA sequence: TGCAGTGCTAGACGCCCCGGCGGGAGTGGATATACGCAGTATTTT. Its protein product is CSARRPGGSGYTQYF.

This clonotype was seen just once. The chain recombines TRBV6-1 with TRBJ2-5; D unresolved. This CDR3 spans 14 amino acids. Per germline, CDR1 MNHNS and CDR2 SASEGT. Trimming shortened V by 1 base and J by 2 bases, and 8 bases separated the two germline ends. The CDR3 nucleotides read TGTGCCAGCAGTGAAGTTTTCAGGCAAGAGACCCAGTACTTC. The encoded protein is CASSEVFRQETQYF.

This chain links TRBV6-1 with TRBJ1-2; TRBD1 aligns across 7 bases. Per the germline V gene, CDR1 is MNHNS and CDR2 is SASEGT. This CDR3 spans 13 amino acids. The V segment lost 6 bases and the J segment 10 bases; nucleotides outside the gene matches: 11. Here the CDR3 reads CASRREGGADYTF. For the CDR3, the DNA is TGTGCCAGCAGGAGGGAAGGGGGCGCTGACTACACCTTC.

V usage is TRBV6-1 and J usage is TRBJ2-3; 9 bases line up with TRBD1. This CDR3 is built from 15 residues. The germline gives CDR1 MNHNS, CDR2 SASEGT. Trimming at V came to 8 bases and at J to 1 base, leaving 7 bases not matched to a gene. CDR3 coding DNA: TGTGCCAGCCACGACCGGGACAGGGGCACAGATACGCAGTATTTT. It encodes CASHDRDRGTDTQYF.

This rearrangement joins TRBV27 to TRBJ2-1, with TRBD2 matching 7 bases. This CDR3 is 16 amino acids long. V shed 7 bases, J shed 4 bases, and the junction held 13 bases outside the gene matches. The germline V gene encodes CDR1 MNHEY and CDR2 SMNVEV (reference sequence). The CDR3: CASKIGGGRAYNEQFF. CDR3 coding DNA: TGTGCCAGCAAGATAGGAGGCGGGAGAGCTTACAATGAGCAGTTCTTC.